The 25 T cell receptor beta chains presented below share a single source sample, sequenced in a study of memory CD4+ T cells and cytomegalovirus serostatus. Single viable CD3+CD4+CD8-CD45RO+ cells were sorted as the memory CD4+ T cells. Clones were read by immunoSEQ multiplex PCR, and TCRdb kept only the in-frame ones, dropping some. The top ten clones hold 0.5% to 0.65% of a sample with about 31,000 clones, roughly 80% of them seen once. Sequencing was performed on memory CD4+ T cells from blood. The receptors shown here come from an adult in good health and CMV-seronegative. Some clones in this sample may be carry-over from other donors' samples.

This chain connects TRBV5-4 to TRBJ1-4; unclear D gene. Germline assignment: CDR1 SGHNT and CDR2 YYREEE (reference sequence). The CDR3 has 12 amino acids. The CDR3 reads CAEGGINEKLFF. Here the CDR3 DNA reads TGTGCGGAGGGCGGGATTAATGAAAAACTGTTTTTT.

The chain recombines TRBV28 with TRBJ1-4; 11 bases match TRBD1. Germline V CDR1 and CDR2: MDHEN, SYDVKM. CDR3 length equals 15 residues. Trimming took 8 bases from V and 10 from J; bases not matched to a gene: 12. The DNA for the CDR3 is TGTGCCAGCGGGTCCTCCGGGACAGGGGGTGGAAAACTGTTTTTT. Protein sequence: CASGSSGTGGGKLFF. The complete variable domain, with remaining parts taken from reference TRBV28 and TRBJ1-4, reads DVKVTQSSRYLVKRTGEKVFLECVQDMDHENMFWYRQDPGLGLRLIYFSYDVKMKEKGDIPEGYSVSREKKERFSLILESASTNQTSMYLCASGSSGTGGGKLFFGSGTQLSVL.

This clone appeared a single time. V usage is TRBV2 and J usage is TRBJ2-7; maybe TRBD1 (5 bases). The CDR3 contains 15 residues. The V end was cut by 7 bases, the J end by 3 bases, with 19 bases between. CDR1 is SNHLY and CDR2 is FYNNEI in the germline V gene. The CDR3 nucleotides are TGTGCCAGCAAGTGGGGCAGCGAGAGCTTCTACGAGCAGTACTTC. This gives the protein CASKWGSESFYEQYF.

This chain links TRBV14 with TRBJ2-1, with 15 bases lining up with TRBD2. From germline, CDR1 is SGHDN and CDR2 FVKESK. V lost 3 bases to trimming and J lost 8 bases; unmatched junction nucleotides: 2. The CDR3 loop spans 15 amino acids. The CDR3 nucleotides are TGTGCCAGCAGCCACGGACTAGCGGGGGGGGATGAGCAGTTCTTC. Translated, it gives CASSHGLAGGDEQFF.

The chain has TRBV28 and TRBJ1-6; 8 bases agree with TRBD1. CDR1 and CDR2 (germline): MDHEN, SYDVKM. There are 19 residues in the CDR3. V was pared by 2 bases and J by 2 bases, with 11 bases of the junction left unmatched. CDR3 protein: CASSLPLRQGNPYNSPLHF. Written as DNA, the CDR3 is TGTGCCAGCAGTTTACCCCTCCGACAGGGGAACCCCTATAATTCACCCCTCCACTTT.

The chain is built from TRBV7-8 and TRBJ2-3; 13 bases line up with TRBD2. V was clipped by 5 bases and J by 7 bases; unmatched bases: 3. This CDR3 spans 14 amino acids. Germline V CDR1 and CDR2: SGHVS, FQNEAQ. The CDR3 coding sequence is TGTGCCAGCAGCACTAGCGGGGGGGCAAATACGCAGTATTTT. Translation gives CASSTSGGANTQYF.

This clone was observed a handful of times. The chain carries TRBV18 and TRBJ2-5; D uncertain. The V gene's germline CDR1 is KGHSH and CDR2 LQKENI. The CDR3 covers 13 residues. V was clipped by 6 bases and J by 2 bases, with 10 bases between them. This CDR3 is CASSPGRQETQYF. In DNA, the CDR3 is TGTGCCAGCTCCCCTGGACGGCAAGAGACCCAGTACTTC. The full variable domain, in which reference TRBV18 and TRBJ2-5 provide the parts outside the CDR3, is NAGVMQNPRHLVRRRGQEARLRCSPMKGHSHVYWYRQLPEEGLKFMVYLQKENIIDESGMPKERFSAEFPKEGPSILRIQQVVRGDSAAYFCASSPGRQETQYFGPGTRLLVL.

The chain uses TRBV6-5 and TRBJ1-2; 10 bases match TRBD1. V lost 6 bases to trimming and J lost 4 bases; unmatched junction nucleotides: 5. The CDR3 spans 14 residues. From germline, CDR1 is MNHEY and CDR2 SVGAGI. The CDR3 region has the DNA TGTGCCAGCAGAGACAGGGGGCGACTCTATGGCTACACCTTC. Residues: CASRDRGRLYGYTF.

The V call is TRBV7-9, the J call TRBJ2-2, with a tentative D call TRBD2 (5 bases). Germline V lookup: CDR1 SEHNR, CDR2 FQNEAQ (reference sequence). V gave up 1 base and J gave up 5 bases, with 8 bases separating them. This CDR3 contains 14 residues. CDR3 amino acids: CASSLVGGTGELFF. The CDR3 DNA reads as TGTGCCAGCAGCTTAGTCGGAGGTACCGGGGAGCTGTTTTTT. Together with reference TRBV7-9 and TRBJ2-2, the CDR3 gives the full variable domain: DTGVSQNPRHKITKRGQNVTFRCDPISEHNRLYWYRQTLGQGPEFLTYFQNEAQLEKSRLLSDRFSAERPKGSFSTLEIQRTEQGDSAMYLCASSLVGGTGELFFGEGSRLTVL.

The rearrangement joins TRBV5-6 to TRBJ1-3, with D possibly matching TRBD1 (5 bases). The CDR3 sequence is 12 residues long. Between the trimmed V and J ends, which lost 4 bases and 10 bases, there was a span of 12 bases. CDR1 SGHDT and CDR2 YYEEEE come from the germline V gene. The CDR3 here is CASSRGRWTIYF. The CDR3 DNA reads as TGTGCCAGCAGCCGGGGCCGGTGGACCATATATTTT.

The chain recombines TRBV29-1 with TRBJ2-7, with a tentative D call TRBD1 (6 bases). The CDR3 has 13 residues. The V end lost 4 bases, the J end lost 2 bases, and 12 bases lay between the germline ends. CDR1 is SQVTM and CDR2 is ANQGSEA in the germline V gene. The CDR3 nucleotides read TGCAGCGTTGCCCCGGACAGTCCCTACGAGCAGTACTTC. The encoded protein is CSVAPDSPYEQYF.

The CDR3 loop reads CASSIGGNQPQHF. The DNA for the CDR3 is TGTGCCAGTAGTATTGGAGGCAATCAGCCCCAGCATTTT. The chain joins TRBV19 to TRBJ1-5, with unresolved D. V shed 3 bases and J shed 2 bases, with 5 bases lying between them. The CDR3 has 13 residues. The V gene's germline CDR1 is LNHDA and CDR2 SQIVND (reference sequence).

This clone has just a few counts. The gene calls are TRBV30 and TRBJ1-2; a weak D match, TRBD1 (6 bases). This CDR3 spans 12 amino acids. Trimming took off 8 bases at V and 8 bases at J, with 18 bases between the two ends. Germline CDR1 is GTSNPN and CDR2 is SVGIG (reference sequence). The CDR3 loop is CARVSQGSGYTF. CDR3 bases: TGTGCCCGCGTCTCTCAGGGGAGCGGCTACACCTTC.

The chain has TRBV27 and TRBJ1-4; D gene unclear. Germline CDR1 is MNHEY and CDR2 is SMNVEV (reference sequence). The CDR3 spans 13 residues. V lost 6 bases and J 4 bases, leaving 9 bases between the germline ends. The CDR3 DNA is TGTGCCAGCAGCGAACAGCTTAATGAAAAACTGTTTTTT. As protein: CASSEQLNEKLFF.

This CDR3 is CASSPPKGQGSPELFF. CDR3 sequence (DNA): TGTGCCAGCTCACCACCGAAGGGACAGGGGTCACCCGAACTGTTTTTT. V and J are TRBV18 and TRBJ1-4, with 10 bases aligning to TRBD1. J gave up 12 bases and V 0 bases, and 10 bases lay outside the gene matches. Germline CDR1 KGHSH, CDR2 LQKENI. This CDR3 has 16 residues.

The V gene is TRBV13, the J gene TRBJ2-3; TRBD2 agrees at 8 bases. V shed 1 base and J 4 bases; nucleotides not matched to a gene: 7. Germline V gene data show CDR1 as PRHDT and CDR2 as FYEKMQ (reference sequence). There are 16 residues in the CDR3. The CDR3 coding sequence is TGTGCCAGCAGCTTAGACCAACTAGCGGTAGCAGATACGCAGTATTTT. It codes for CASSLDQLAVADTQYF.

CDR3 loop: CASSWYGGIQETQYF. The CDR3 bases are TGCGCCAGCAGCTGGTATGGGGGTATCCAAGAGACCCAGTACTTC. The chain carries TRBV5-1 and TRBJ2-5; D may be TRBD1 or TRBD2 (5 bases each). In germline, CDR1 is SGHRS, CDR2 YFSETQ. Trimming stripped 3 bases from V and 1 base from J, with 13 bases between. This CDR3 region has 15 residues.

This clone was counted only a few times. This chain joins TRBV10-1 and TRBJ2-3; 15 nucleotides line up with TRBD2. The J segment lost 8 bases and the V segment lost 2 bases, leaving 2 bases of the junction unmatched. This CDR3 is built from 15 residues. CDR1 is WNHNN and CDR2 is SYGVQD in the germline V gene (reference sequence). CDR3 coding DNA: TGCGCCAGCAGTGAGGGGACTAGCGGGGGGACTACGCAGTATTTT. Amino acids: CASSEGTSGGTTQYF.

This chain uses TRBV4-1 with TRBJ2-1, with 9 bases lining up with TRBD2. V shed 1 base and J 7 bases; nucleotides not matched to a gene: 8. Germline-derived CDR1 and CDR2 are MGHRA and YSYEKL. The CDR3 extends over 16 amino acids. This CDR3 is CASSQVGGGARNEQFF. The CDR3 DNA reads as TGCGCCAGCAGCCAAGTTGGCGGGGGGGCCAGGAATGAGCAGTTCTTC.

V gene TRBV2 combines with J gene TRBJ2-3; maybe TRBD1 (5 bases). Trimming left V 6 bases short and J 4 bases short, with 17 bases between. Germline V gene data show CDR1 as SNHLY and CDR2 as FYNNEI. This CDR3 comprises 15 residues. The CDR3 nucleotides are TGTGCCAGCAGCGCCGGGCCAGGGTTCGCAGATACGCAGTATTTT. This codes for CASSAGPGFADTQYF.

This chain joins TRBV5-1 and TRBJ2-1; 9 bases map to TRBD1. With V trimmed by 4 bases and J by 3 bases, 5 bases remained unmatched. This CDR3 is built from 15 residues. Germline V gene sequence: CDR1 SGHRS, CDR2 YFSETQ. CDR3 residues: CASSRGTGNYNEQFF. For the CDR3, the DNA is TGCGCCAGCAGCCGAGGGACAGGGAACTACAATGAGCAGTTCTTC.

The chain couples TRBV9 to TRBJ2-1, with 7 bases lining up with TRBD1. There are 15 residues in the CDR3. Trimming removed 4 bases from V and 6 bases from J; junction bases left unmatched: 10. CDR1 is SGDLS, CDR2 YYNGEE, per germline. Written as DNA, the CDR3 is TGTGCCAGCAGCTACGCGAGGGACAGTATCAATGAGCAGTTCTTC. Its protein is CASSYARDSINEQFF. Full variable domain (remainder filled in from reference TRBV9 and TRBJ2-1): DSGVTQTPKHLITATGQRVTLRCSPRSGDLSVYWYQQSLDQGLQFLIQYYNGEERAKGNILERFSAQQFPDLHSELNLSSLELGDSALYFCASSYARDSINEQFFGPGTRLTVL.

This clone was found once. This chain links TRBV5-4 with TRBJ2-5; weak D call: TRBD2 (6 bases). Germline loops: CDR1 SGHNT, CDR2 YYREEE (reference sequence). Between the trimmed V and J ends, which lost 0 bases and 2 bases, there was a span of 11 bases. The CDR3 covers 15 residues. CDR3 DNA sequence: TGTGCCAGCAGCTTGGGACTAGGGTCGCAAGAGACCCAGTACTTC. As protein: CASSLGLGSQETQYF.

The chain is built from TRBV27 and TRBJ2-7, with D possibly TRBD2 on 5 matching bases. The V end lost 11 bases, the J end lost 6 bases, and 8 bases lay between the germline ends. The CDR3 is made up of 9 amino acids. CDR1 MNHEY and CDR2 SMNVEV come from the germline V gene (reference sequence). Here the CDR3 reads CAARAEQYF. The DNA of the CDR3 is TGTGCCGCGCGGGCCGAGCAGTACTTC.

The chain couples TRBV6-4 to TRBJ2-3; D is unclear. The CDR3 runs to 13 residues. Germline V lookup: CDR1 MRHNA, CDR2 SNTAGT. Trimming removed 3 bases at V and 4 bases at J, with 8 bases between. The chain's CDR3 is CASSDHGSDTQYF. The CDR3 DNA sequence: TGTGCCAGCAGTGATCACGGCTCAGATACGCAGTATTTT.